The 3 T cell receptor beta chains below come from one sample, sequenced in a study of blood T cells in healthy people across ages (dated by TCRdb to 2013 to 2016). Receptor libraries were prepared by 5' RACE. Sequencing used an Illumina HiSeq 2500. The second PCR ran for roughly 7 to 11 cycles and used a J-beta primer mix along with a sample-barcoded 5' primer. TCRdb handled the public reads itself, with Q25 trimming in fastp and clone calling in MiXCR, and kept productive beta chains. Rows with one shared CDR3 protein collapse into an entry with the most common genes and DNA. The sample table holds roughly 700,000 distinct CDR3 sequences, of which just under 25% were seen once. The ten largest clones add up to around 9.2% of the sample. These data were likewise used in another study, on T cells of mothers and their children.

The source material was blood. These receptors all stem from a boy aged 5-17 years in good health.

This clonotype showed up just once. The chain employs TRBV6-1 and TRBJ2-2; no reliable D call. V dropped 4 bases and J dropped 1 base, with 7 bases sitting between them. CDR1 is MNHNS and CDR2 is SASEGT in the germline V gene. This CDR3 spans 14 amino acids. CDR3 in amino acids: CASSGGWNTGELFF. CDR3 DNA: TGTGCCAGCAGTGGGGGTTGGAACACCGGGGAGCTGTTTTTT.

CDR3: CSATSGGRYEQYF. The CDR3 DNA reads TGCAGTGCTACTAGCGGGGGGAGGTACGAGCAGTACTTC. The V gene is TRBV20-1, the J gene TRBJ2-7, with 11 nucleotides matching TRBD2. The V and J ends lost 4 bases and 4 bases, in that order; junction bases with no gene match: 3. CDR1 is DFQATT, CDR2 SNEGSKA, per germline (reference sequence). The CDR3 is made up of 13 amino acids.

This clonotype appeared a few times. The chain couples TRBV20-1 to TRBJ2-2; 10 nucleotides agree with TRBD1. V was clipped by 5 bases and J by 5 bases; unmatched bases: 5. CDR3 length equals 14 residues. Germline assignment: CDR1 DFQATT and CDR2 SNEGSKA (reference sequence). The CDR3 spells CSARQGASTGELFF. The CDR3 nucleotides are TGCAGTGCTCGACAGGGGGCGAGTACCGGGGAGCTGTTTTTT.